This entry features one TCR beta chain sequence. The data originate from a study of T cell changes during pregnancy in multiple sclerosis. The protocol was immunoSEQ multiplex PCR, while the TCRdb copy is restricted to in-frame clones and leaves out a portion. Of over 50,000 clones listed, about 86% are singletons. This clonotype was sampled from a human donor whose cells served as feeder cells for cultures in a pregnancy study. The sequencing sample was made of peripheral blood from another person, used as feeder cells.

CDR3 protein: CASSQHWAGQGRNQPQHF. The DNA for the CDR3 is TGCGCCAGCAGCCAACACTGGGCGGGTCAGGGTAGGAACCAGCCCCAGCATTTT. This chain uses TRBV4-1 with TRBJ1-5, with D perhaps TRBD1 (5 bases). V dropped 2 bases and J dropped 7 bases, with 24 bases sitting between them. Germline assignment: CDR1 MGHRA and CDR2 YSYEKL. The CDR3 covers 18 residues.